The text below deals with one TCR beta chain. Its antigen remains unidentified. The entry originates in a study of CXCR3-negative and CXCR3-positive naive CD8 T cells. Each TRB cDNA library was prepared by 5' RACE (with UMI labels). For each CDR3 protein, TCRdb gives one entry from its re-call of the 5' RACE reads, without DNA. The sample spans over 55,000 distinct CDR3 sequences; the ten largest clones claim under 0.55%. Broader study findings: CXCR3-positive naive cells had TRB CDR3s that were more hydrophobic than CXCR3-negative naive cells had. Unlike memory cells, which differed, naive CXCR3-negative and CXCR3-positive cells had similar TRBV-TRBJ usage.

The germline gives CDR1 LGHNA, CDR2 YSLEER. CDR3 length equals 16 residues. The sample taken for sequencing was naive CXCR3+ CD8+ T cells from blood. The subset here: CD45RO-CCR7+CD27+CD95- naive CD8+ T cells expressing CXCR3 (TNR3+). The J gene is TRBJ2-5, the V gene TRBV4-3. The clonotype was recovered from a human donor in good health. Some clones in this sample may be carry-over from other donors' samples. CDR3 residues: CASSQDIGADKETQYF.